This TCR beta chain was documented in a study of blood T cell repertoires in COVID-19. Study in general: Acute-phase and convalescent COVID-19 samples originated in the United States, Italy and Spain. PBMCs, B-cell-depleted T cells, or T cells provided the cDNA or gDNA that made up the material.

Living in 20 to 30 US areas, the participants were between roughly 18 and 89 years of age. Participant reports of clinical history set cohort assignment. Germline values: CDR1 SGHAT, CDR2 FQNNGV. The CDR3 spans 13 residues. Between the trimmed V and J ends, which lost 1 base and 6 bases, there was a span of 9 bases. Repertoires were generated with immunoSEQ multiplex PCR, while TCRdb's copy carries only in-frame clones and drops some. The sample has under 150,000 clones, 80% to 85% seen once. Sequencing was done on a sample of PBMCs or T cells enriched from blood (not recorded which). This receptor was obtained from a woman aged 45-60 years who had been exposed to COVID-19. The V and J genes are TRBV11-2 and TRBJ1-1; D remains unclear. The CDR3 DNA reads as TGTGCCAGCAGCTTAGGGGGAGGCGCTGAAGCTTTCTTT. Translation gives CASSLGGGAEAFF. The full variable domain, rest sourced from reference TRBV11-2 and TRBJ1-1, is EAGVAQSPRYKIIEKRQSVAFWCNPISGHATLYWYQQILGQGPKLLIQFQNNGVVDDSQLPKDRFSAERLKGVDSTLKIQPAKLEDSAVYLCASSLGGGAEAFFGQGTRLTVV.